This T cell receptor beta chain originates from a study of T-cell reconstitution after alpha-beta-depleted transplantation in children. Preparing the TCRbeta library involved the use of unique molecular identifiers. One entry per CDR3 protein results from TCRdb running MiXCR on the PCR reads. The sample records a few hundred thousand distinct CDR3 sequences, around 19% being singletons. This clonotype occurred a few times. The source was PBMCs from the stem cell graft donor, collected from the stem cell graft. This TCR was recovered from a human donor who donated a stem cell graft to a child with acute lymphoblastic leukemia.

The CDR3 protein is CASSHTSNEQFF. CDR3 nucleotides: TGTGCCAGCAGCCATACTAGCAATGAGCAGTTCTTC. V usage is TRBV7-9 and J usage is TRBJ2-1, with a possible D match to TRBD2 (5 bases). The CDR3 runs 12 residues. The germline CDR1 and CDR2 sequences are SEHNR and FQNEAQ (reference sequence). The germline V and J ends were trimmed by 5 bases and 6 bases, with 8 bases remaining between them.